This TCR beta chain was captured by sequencing in a study of OX40 agonist ivuxolimab in advanced cancers. Overall study context: Intravenous ivuxolimab at 0.01 to 10 mg/kg was given to patients every 2 weeks. 30% to 40% of patients had received prior checkpoint inhibitor therapy. Study-wide results and limits: At 0.1 to 3.0 mg/kg and by week 6, CD4+ and CD8+ T cells in the blood had expanded clonally. Compared with CD4+, CD8+ T cells on average had more expanded clones.

TCRdb keeps only in-frame clones here, not all; method: immunoSEQ multiplex PCR. Found here are about 38,000 clones, about 89% of them singletons; the top ten hold under 35%. As to this clone: What it binds is not known.

The CDR3 consists of 13 residues. CDR1 LNHDA and CDR2 SQIVND come from the germline V gene (reference sequence). The V and J ends lost 5 bases and 5 bases respectively, with 11 bases between them. The receptor's source is an adult with an advanced solid tumor such as melanoma, head and neck, liver or kidney cancer. The chain is built from TRBV19 and TRBJ2-3, with D tentatively TRBD2 (6 bases). Sequenced material: CD4+ or CD8+ T cells sorted from blood, taken in a trial of the OX40 agonist ivuxolimab. CDR3 sequence reads: CASSPWGEDTQYF. The DNA for the CDR3 is TGTGCCAGTAGTCCATGGGGGGAAGATACGCAGTATTTT.